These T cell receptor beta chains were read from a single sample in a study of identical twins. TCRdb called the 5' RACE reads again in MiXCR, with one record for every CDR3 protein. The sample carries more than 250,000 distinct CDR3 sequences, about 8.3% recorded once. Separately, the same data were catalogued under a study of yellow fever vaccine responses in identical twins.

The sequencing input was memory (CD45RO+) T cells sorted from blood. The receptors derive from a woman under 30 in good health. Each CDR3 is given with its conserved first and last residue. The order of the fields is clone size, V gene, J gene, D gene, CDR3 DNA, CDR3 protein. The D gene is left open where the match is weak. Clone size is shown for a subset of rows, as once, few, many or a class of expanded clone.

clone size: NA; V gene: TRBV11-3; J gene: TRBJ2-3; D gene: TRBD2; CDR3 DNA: TGTGCCAGCAGCGCCCGACTAGCGGGGGGAGGAAATACGCAGTATTTT; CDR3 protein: CASSARLAGGGNTQYF
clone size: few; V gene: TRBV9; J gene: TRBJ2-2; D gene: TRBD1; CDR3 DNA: TGTGCCAGCAGCGTAGGTGTTTCGGACAGGCCGGGCACCGGGGAGCTGTTTTTT; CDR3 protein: CASSVGVSDRPGTGELFF
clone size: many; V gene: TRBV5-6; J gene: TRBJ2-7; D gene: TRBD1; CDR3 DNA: TGTGCCAGCAGCCGACAGGGATACGACGAGCAGTACTTC; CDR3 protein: CASSRQGYDEQYF
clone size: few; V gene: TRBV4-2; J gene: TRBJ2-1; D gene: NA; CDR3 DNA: TGTGCCAGCAGCCAAGATGATCTGGCGGGAAGCTCCTACAATGAGCAGTTCTTC; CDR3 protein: CASSQDDLAGSSYNEQFF
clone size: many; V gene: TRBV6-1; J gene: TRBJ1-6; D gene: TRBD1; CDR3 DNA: TGTGCCAGCAGTGCCGGACAGGGAAGGTATAATTCACCCCTCCACTTT; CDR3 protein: CASSAGQGRYNSPLHF
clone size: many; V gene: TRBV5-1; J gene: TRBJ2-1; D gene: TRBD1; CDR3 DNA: TGCGCCAGCAGCTTGGGGACAGGGCAGAACAATGAGCAGTTCTTC; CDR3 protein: CASSLGTGQNNEQFF
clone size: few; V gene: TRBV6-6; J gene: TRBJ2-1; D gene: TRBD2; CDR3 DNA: TGTGCCAGCCGGATTGGGCAGCGGGGGGGCCAGTTCTTC; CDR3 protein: CASRIGQRGGQFF
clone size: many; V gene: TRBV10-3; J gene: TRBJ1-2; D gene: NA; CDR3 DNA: TGTGCCATCAGTGAAAGTGAACTCAACTATGGCTACACCTTC; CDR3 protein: CAISESELNYGYTF
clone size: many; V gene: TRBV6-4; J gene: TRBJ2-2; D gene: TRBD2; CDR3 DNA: TGTGCCAGCAGAGCCCCCGGGGGGGACTCCGGGGAGCTGTTTTTT; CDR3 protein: CASRAPGGDSGELFF
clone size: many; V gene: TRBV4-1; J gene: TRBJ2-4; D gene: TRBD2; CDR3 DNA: TGCGCCAGCAGCCAAGGGCGGGGGGGCCCTTTTGAAAACATTCAGTACTTC; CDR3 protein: CASSQGRGGPFENIQYF
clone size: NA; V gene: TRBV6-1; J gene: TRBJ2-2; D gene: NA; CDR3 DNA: TGTGCCAGCAGTGTGATAGGTATAGCTGCCGGGGAGCTGTTTTTT; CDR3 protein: CASSVIGIAAGELFF
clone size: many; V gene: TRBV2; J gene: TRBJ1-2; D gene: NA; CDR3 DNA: TGTGCCAGCTTTCTTAACTCGGGATATGGCTACACCTTC; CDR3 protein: CASFLNSGYGYTF
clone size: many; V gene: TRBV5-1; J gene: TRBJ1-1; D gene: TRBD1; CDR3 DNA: TGCGCCAGCAGCTCGGGACAGGGGCTCGGCACTGAAGCTTTCTTT; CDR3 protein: CASSSGQGLGTEAFF
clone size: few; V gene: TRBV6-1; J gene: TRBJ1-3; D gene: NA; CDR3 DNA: TGTGCCAGCAGCCGGATGACCAGAGGTCGTGCCTCTGGAAACACCATATATTTT; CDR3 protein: CASSRMTRGRASGNTIYF
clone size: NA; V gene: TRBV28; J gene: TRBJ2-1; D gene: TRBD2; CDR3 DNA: TGTGCCAGCAGTTTTCTAAGCGGGAGGAGCTCCTACAATGAGCAGTTCTTC; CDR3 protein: CASSFLSGRSSYNEQFF
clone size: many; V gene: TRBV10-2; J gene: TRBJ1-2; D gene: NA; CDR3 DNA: TGCGCCAGCAGTGAGATCGGCAGGGCAATAAACTATGGCTACACCTTC; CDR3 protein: CASSEIGRAINYGYTF
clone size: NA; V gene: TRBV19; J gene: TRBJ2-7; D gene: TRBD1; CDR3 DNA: TGTGCCAGTAGTATTCGACAGGGCTACGAGCAGTACTTC; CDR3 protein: CASSIRQGYEQYF
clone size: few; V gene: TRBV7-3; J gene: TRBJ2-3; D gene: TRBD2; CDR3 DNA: TGTGCCAGCAGCTTAACCGGAGCGGGAGGGCCAACAGATACGCAGTATTTT; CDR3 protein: CASSLTGAGGPTDTQYF
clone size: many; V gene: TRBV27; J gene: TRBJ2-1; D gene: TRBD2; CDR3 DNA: TGTGCCAGCAGTTTGCGGACTAGCGGGAGCGGGAATGAGCAGTTCTTC; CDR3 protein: CASSLRTSGSGNEQFF
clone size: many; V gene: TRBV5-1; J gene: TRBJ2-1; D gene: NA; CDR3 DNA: TGCGCCAGCAGCCAGGTCATTCCACTTACCAATGAGCAGTTCTTC; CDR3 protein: CASSQVIPLTNEQFF
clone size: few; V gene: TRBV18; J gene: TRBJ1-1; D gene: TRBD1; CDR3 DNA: TGTGCCAGCTCATCCCAGGGGACAGTAATGAACACTGAAGCTTTCTTT; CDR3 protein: CASSSQGTVMNTEAFF
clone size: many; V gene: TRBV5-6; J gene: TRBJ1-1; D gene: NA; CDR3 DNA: TGTGCCAGCAGCTTGGAGGGACCGGCTTTCTTT; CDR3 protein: CASSLEGPAFF
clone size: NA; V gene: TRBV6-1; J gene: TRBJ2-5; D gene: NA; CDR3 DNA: TGTGCCTCTCACCCCGGGCCCCCAGGGGAGACCCAGTACTTC; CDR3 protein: CASHPGPPGETQYF
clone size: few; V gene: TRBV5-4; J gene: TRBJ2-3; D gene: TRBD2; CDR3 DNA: TGTGCCAGCAGCTTGGTAGCGGGGGGGCCACTGGCAGATACGCAGTATTTT; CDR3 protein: CASSLVAGGPLADTQYF
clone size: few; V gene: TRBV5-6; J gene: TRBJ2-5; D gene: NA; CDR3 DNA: TGTGCCAGCAGCCTGGGATGGGGGCAAGAGACCCAGTACTTC; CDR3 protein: CASSLGWGQETQYF
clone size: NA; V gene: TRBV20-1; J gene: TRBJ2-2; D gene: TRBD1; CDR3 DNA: TGCAGTGCTAGAGGTCCCGGGACAGCGAACACCGGGGAGCTGTTTTTT; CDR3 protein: CSARGPGTANTGELFF
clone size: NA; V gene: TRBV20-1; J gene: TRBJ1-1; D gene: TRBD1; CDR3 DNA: TGCAGTGCTACCCTGACAGGGATGGGCAACACTGAAGCTTTCTTT; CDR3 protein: CSATLTGMGNTEAFF
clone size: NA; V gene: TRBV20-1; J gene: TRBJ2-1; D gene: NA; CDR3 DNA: TGCAGTGCCACAGGAAGAAACAATGAGCAGTTCTTC; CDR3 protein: CSATGRNNEQFF
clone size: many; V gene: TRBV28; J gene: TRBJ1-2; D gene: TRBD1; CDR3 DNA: TGTGCCAGCAGCAATAGGGGGCTTAGGGGCTACACCTTC; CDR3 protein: CASSNRGLRGYTF
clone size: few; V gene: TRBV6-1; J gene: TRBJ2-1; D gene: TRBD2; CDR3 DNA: TGTGCCAGCACATCGAGAACAATAGCGGGATCCTACAATGAGCAGTTCTTC; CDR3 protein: CASTSRTIAGSYNEQFF
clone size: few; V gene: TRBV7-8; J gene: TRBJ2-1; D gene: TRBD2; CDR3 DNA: TGTGCCAGCAGCTTAGCACTAGCGGGGAGTACGGAGCAGTTCTTC; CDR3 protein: CASSLALAGSTEQFF
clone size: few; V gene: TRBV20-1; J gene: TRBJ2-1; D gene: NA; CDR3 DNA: TGCAGTGCTCCGCTCGGAAGGGGGGATGCAAGTGAGCAGTTCTTC; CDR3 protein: CSAPLGRGDASEQFF
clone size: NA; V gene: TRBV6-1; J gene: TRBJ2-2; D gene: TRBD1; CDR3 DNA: TGTGCCAGCAGTCTGGGGACAGACACCGGGGAGCTGTTTTTT; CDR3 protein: CASSLGTDTGELFF
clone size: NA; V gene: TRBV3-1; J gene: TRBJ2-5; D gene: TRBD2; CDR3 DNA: TGTGCCAGCAGCCGACGCCAGACTAGCGGGGGGTTGGAGACCCAGTACTTC; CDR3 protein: CASSRRQTSGGLETQYF
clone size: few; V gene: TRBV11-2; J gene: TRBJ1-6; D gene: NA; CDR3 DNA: TGTGCCAGCAGCTTTGCAGAGGGTTATTCACCCCTCCACTTT; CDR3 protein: CASSFAEGYSPLHF
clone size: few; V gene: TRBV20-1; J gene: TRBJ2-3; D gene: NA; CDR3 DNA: TGCAGGCCCGGCAGTCCTAGCACAGATACGCAGTATTTT; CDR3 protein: CRPGSPSTDTQYF
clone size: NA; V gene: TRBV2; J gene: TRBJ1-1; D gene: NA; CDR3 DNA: TGTGCCAGCAGTCAACACCCAGCTAGGAACACTGAAGCTTTCTTT; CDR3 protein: CASSQHPARNTEAFF
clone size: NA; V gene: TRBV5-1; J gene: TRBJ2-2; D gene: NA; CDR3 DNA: TGCGCCAGCAGCCCCACCCCATTCATTAACACCGGGGAGCTGTTTTTT; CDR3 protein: CASSPTPFINTGELFF
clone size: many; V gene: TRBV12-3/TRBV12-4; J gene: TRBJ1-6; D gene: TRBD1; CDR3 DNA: TGTGCCAGCAGTCGAGCCGGGACAGGGGGAGTTTCACCCCTCCACTTT; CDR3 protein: CASSRAGTGGVSPLHF
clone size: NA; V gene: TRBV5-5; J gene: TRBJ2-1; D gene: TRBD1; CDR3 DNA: TGTGCCAGCAGCATCGGCGGGACAGGGGATCGTGAGCAGTTCTTC; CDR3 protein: CASSIGGTGDREQFF
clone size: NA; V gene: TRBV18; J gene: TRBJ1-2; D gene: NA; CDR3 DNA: TGTGCCAGCTCTCCTAATTCCGGGTCCAAAGGGGGCTACACCTTC; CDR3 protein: CASSPNSGSKGGYTF
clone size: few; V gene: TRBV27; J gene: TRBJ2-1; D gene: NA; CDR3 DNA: TGTGCCAGCAGGCCCCAAGCTGGGGAGCAGTTCTTC; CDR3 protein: CASRPQAGEQFF
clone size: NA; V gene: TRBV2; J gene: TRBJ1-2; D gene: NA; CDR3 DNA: TGTGCCAGCAGTGAAGGGGGGGGTTCAGGCTACACCTTC; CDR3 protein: CASSEGGGSGYTF
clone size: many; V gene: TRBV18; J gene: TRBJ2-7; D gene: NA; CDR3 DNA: TGTGCCAGCTCACCAGGACGCGGATCTCTCTACGAGCAGTACTTC; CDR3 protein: CASSPGRGSLYEQYF
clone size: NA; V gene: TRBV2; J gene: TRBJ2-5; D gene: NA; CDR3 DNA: TGTGCCAGCAGTGAGTCCATGTACCAAGAGACCCAGTACTTC; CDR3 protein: CASSESMYQETQYF